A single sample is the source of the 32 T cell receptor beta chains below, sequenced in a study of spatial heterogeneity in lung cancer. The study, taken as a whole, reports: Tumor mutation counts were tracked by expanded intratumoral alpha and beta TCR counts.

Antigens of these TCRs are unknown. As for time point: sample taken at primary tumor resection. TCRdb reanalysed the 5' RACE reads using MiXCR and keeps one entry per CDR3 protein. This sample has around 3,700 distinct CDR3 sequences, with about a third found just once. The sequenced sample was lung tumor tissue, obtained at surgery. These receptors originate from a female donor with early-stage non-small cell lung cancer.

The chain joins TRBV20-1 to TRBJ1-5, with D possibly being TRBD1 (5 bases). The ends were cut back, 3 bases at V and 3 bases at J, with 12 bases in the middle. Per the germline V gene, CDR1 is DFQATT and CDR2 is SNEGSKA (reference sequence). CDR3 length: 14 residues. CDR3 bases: TGCAGTGCTAGTTTGACAGCCTCCAATCAGCCCCAGCATTTT. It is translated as CSASLTASNQPQHF.

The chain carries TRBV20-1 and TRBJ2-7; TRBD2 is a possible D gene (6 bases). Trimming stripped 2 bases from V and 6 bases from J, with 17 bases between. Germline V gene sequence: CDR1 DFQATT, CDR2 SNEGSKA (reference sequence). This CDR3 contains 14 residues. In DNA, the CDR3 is TGCAGTGCTAGATCTACTACTAGCACGGGCGAGCAGTACTTC. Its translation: CSARSTTSTGEQYF.

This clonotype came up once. The CDR3 DNA reads as TGTGCCAGCGGGACGGAGAGCTCCTACGAGCAGTACTTC. Translated, it gives CASGTESSYEQYF. The chain carries TRBV6-6 and TRBJ2-7; D is perhaps TRBD1 or TRBD2 (5 bases each). The CDR3 extends over 13 amino acids. Between the trimmed V and J ends, which lost 8 bases and 0 bases, there was a span of 11 bases. Germline V gene lookup returns CDR1 MNHNY and CDR2 SVGAGI (reference sequence).

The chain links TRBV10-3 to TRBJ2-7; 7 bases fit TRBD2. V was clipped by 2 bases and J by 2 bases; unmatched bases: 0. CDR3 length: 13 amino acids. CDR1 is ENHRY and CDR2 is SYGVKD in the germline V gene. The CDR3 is CAISEREAYEQYF. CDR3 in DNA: TGTGCCATCAGTGAGCGGGAGGCCTACGAGCAGTACTTC.

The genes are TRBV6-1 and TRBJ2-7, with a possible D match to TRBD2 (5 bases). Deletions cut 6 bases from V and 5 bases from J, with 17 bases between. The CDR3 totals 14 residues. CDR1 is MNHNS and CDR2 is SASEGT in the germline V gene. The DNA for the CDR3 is TGTGCCAGCAGACCCCTCGAGGGATGGGACGAGCAGTACTTC. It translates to CASRPLEGWDEQYF.

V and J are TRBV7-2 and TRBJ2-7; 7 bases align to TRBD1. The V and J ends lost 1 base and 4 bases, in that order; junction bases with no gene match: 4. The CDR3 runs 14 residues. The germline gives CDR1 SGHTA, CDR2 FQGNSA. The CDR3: CASSLVGGGYEQYF. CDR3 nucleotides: TGTGCCAGCAGCTTAGTAGGGGGCGGATACGAGCAGTACTTC.

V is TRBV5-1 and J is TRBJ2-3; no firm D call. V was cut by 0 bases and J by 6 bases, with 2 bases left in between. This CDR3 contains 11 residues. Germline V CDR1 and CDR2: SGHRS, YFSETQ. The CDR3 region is CASSLGDTQYF. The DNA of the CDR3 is TGCGCCAGCAGCTTGGGGGATACGCAGTATTTT.

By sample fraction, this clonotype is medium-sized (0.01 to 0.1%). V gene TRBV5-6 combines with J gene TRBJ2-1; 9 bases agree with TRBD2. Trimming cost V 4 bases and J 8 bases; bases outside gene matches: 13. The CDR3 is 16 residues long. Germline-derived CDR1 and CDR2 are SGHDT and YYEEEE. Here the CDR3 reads CASSSGTSRAYDEQFF. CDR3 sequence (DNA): TGTGCCAGCAGCAGCGGGACTAGCCGGGCGTACGATGAGCAGTTCTTC.

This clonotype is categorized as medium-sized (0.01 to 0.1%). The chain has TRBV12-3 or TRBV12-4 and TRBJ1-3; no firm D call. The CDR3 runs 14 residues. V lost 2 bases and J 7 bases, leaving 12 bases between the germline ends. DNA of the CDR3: TGTGCCAGCAGTTTACCCTTACATGGGAACACCATATATTTT. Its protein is CASSLPLHGNTIYF.

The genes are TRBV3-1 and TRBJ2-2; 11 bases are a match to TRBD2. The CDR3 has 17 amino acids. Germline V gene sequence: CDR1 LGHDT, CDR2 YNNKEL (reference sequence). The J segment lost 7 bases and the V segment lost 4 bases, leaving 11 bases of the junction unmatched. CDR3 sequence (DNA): TGTGCCAGCAGCCTGAAGCGGCTAGCGGGAGGAGGCGGGGAGCTGTTTTTT. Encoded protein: CASSLKRLAGGGGELFF.

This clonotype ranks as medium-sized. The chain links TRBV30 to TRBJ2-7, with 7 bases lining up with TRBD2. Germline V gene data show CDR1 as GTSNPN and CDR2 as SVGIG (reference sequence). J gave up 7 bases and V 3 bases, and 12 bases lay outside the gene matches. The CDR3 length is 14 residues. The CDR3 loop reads CAWRSAGAGSEQYF. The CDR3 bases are TGTGCCTGGAGATCGGCGGGAGCCGGGAGTGAGCAGTACTTC.

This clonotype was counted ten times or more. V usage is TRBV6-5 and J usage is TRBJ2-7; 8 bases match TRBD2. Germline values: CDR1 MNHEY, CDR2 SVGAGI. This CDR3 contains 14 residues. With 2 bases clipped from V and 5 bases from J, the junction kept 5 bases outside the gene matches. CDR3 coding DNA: TGTGCCAGCAGTTACCAGCGGGAGTTGGACGAGCAGTACTTC. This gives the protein CASSYQRELDEQYF.

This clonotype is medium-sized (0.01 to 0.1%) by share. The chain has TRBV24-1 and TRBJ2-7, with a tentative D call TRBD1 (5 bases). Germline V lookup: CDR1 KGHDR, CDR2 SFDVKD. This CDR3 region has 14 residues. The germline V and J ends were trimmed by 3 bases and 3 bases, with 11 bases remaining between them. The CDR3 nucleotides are TGTGCCACCAGTGATGAGGCAGACAGCTACGAGCAGTACTTC. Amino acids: CATSDEADSYEQYF.

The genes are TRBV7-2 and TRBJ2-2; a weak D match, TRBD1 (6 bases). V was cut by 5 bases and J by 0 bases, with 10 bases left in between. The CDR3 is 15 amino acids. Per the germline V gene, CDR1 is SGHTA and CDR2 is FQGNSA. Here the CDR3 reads CASSRDRSNTGELFF. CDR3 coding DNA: TGTGCCAGCAGCCGAGACAGGTCGAACACCGGGGAGCTGTTTTTT. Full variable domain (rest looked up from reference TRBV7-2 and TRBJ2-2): GAGVSQSPSNKVTEKGKDVELRCDPISGHTALYWYRQSLGQGLEFLIYFQGNSAPDKSGLPSDRFSAERTGGSVSTLTIQRTQQEDSAVYLCASSRDRSNTGELFFGEGSRLTVL.

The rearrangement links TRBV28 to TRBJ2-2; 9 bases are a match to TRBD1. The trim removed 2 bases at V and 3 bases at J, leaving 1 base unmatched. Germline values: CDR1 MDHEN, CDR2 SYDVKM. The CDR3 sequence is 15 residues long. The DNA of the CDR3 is TGTGCCAGCAGTTTAGGGGACAGGGACACCGGGGAGCTGTTTTTT. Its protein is CASSLGDRDTGELFF.

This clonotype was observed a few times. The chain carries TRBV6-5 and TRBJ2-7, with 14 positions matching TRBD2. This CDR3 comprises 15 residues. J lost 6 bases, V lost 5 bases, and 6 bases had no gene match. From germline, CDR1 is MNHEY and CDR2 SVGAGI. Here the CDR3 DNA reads TGTGCCAGCAGTCAAAACGGACTAGCGGGGGGCGAGCAGTACTTC. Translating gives CASSQNGLAGGEQYF.

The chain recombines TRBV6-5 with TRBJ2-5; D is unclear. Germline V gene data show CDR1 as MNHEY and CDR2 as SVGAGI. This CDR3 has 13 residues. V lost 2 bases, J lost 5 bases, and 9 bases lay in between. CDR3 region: CASSYANWETQYF. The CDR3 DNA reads TGTGCCAGCAGTTACGCCAACTGGGAGACCCAGTACTTC.

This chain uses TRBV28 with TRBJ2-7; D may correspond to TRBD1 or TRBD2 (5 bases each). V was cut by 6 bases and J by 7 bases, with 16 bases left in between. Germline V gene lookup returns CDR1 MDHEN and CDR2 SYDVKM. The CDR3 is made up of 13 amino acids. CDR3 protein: CASSPPSEGEQYF. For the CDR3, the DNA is TGTGCCAGCAGCCCCCCAAGTGAGGGGGAGCAGTACTTC.

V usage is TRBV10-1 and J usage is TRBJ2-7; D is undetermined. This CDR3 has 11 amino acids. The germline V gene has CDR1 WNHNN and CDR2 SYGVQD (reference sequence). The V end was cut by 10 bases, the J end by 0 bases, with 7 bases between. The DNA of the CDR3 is TGCGCCAACGCCCTCTCCTACGAGCAGTACTTC. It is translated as CANALSYEQYF.

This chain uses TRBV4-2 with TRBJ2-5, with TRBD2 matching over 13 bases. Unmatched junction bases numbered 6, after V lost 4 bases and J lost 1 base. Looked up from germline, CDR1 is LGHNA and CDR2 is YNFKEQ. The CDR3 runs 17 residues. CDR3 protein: CASSLITSGGAQETQYF. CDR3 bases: TGTGCCAGCAGCCTTATTACTAGCGGGGGGGCCCAAGAGACCCAGTACTTC.

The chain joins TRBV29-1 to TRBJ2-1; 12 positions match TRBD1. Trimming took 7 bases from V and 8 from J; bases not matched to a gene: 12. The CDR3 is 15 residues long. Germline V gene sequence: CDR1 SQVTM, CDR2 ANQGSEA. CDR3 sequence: CSAPGTGGVSDEQFF. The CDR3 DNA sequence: TGCAGCGCTCCTGGGACAGGGGGCGTTAGCGATGAGCAGTTCTTC.

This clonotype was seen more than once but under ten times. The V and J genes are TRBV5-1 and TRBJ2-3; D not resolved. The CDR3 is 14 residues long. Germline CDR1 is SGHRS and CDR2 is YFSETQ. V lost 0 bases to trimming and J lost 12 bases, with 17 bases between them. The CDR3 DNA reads TGCGCCAGCAGCTTGGCAGGTCAAAACCCACAACAGTATTTT. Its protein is CASSLAGQNPQQYF.

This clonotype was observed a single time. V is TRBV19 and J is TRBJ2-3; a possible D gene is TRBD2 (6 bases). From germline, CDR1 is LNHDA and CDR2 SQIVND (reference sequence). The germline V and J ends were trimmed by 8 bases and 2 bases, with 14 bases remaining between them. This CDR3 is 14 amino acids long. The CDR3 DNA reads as TGTGCCAGTGCGGGGAGAATACCCACAGATACGCAGTATTTT. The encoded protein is CASAGRIPTDTQYF.

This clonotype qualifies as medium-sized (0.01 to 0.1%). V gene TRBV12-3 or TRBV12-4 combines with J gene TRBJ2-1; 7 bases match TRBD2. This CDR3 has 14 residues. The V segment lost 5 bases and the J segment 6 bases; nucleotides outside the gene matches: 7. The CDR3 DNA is TGTGCCAGCAGTCCTGGACTAGACCTCAATGAGCAGTTCTTC. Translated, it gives CASSPGLDLNEQFF.

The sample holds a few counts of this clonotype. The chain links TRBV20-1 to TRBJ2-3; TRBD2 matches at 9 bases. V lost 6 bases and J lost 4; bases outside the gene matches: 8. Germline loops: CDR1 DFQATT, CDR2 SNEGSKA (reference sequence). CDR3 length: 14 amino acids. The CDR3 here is CSAYAGGPADTQYF. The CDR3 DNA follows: TGCAGTGCATATGCGGGGGGGCCCGCAGATACGCAGTATTTT.

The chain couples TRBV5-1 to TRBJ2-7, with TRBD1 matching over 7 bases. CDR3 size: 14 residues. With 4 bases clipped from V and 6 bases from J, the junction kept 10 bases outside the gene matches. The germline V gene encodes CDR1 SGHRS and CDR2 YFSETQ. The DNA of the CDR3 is TGCGCCAGCAGCCCAACCGGGACAGATATCGAGCAGTACTTC. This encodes CASSPTGTDIEQYF.

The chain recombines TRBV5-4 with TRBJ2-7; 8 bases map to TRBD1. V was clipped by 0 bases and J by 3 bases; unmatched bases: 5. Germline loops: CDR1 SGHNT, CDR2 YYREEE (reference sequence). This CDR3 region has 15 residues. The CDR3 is CASSLGDRYNYEQYF. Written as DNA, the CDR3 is TGTGCCAGCAGCTTGGGGGACAGGTATAACTACGAGCAGTACTTC.

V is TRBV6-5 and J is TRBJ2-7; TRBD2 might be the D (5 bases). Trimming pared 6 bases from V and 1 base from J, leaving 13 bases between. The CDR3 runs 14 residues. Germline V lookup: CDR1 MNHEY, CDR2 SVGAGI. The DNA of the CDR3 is TGTGCCAGCAGAAAACTAAGGACTTCCTACGAGCAGTACTTC. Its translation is CASRKLRTSYEQYF.

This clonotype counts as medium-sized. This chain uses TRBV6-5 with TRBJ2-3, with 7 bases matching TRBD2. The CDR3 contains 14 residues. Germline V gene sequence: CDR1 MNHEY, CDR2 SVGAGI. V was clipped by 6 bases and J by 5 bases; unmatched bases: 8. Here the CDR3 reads CASRKSGNRDTQYF. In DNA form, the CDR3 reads TGTGCCAGCAGAAAGAGCGGGAATAGAGATACGCAGTATTTT.

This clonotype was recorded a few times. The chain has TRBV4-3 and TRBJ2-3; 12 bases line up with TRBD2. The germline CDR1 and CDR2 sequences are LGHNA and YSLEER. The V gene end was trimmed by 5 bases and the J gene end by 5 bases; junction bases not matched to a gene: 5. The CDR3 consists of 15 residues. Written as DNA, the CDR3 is TGCGCCAGCAGCTACCGGACTAGCGGGGAAGATACGCAGTATTTT. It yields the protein CASSYRTSGEDTQYF.

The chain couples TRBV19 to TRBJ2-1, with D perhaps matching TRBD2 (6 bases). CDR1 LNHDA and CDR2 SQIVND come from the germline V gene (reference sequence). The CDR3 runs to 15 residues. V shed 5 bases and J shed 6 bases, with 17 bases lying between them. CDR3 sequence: CASSSTGSAGNEQFF. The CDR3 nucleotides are TGTGCCAGTAGTTCTACCGGGAGCGCGGGCAATGAGCAGTTCTTC.

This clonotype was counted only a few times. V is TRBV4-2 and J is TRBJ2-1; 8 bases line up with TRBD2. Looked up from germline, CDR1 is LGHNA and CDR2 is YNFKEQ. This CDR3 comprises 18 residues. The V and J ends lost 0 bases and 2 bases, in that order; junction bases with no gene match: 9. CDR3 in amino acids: CASSQEEFGAGAYNEQFF. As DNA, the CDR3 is TGTGCCAGCAGCCAAGAAGAGTTCGGAGCGGGGGCCTACAATGAGCAGTTCTTC.